Described below is a single T cell receptor beta chain sequence and its context. Germline V lookup: CDR1 DFQATT, CDR2 SNEGSKA (reference sequence). V shed 3 bases and J 1 base; nucleotides not matched to a gene: 19. The CDR3 length is 20 residues. Some clones are missing from TCRdb's copy, which holds only in-frame ones; the method was immunoSEQ multiplex PCR. The sample lists approximately 100,000 clones; roughly four fifths were seen once. The data stem from a study of control samples from healthy donors and cancer patients. The sequence came from a man between 60 and 70 years old in good health. The rearrangement uses TRBV20-1 and TRBJ2-1, with TRBD2 matching over 9 bases. The sample consisted of blood. The DNA for the CDR3 is TGCAGTGCTAGTTGGAGCGGGGCTAGCGGGATCCGCGGATCCTACAATGAGCAGTTCTTC. This gives the protein CSASWSGASGIRGSYNEQFF.